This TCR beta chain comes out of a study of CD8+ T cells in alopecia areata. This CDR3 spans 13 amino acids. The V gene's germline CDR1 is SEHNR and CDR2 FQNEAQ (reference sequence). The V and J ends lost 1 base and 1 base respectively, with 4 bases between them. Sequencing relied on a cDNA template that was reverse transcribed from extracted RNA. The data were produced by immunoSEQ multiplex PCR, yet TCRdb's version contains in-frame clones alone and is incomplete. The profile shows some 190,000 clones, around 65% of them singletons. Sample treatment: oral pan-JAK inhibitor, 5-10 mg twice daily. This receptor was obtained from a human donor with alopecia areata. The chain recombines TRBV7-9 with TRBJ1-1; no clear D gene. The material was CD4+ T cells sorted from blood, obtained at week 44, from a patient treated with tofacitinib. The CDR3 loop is CASSLEGNTEAFF. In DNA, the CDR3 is TGTGCCAGCAGCTTAGAAGGGAACACTGAAGCTTTCTTT.